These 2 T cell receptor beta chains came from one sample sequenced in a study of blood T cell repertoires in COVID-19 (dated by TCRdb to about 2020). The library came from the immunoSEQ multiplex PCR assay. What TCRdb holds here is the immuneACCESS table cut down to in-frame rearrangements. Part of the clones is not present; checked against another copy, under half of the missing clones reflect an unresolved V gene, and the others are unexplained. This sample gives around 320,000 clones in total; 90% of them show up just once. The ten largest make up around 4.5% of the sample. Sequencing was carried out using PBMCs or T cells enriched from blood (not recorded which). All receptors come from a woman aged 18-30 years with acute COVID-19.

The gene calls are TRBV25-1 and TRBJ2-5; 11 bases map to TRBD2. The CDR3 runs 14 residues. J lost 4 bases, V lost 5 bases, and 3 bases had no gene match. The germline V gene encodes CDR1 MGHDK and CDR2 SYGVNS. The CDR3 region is CASSTGLAGETQYF. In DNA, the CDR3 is TGTGCCAGCAGTACCGGACTAGCGGGAGAGACCCAGTACTTC.

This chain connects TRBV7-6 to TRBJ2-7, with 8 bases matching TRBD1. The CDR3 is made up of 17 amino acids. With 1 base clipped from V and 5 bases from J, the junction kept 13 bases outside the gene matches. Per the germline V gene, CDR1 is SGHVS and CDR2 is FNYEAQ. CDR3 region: CASSLGQGASSRNEQYF. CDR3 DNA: TGTGCCAGCAGCTTAGGGCAGGGGGCCTCTAGTAGGAACGAGCAGTACTTC. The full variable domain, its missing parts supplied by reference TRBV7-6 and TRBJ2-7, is GAGVSQSPRYKVTKRGQDVALRCDPISGHVSLYWYRQALGQGPEFLTYFNYEAQQDKSGLPNDRFSAERPEGSISTLTIQRTEQRDSAMYRCASSLGQGASSRNEQYFGPGTRLTVT.